Listed below are T cell receptor beta chains from one sample, sequenced in a study of identical twins. TCRdb processed the 5' RACE reads anew with MiXCR; each CDR3 protein has one entry. Of about 530,000 distinct CDR3 sequences in the sample, roughly 15% are singletons; the top ten hold 0.35% to 0.45%. The same sample was also studied in work on yellow fever vaccine responses in identical twins.

Sequenced sample: CD4+ T cells sorted from blood. The receptors here all came from a woman aged 18 to 35 in good health. Both conserved end residues are part of each CDR3. D genes are given only for firm matches. Clone size appears in some rows only: once, few, many, or a class for an expanded clone.

D gene: NA; clone size: NA; V gene: TRBV2; J gene: TRBJ1-5; CDR3 protein: CASSRSGFEPQHF; CDR3 DNA: TGTGCCAGCAGCCGGTCAGGGTTTGAGCCCCAGCATTTT
D gene: NA; clone size: NA; V gene: TRBV7-3; J gene: TRBJ2-1; CDR3 protein: CASSISGSRNEQFF; CDR3 DNA: TGTGCCAGCAGCATTAGCGGAAGCAGGAATGAGCAGTTCTTC
D gene: TRBD2; clone size: NA; V gene: TRBV2; J gene: TRBJ2-3; CDR3 protein: CASRRTSGGVPSTDTQYF; CDR3 DNA: TGTGCCAGCAGGAGGACTAGCGGGGGCGTACCTAGCACAGATACGCAGTATTTT
D gene: TRBD1; clone size: NA; V gene: TRBV6-1; J gene: TRBJ1-1; CDR3 protein: CASRTTGGGTEAFF; CDR3 DNA: TGTGCCAGCAGAACGACAGGGGGTGGCACTGAAGCTTTCTTT
D gene: NA; clone size: NA; V gene: TRBV20-1; J gene: TRBJ2-3; CDR3 protein: CSAREGAIDTQYF; CDR3 DNA: TGCAGTGCTAGAGAGGGGGCCATAGATACGCAGTATTTT
D gene: NA; clone size: NA; V gene: TRBV12-3/TRBV12-4; J gene: TRBJ2-4; CDR3 protein: CASSSGAGAKNIQYF; CDR3 DNA: TGTGCCAGCAGTTCCGGGGCTGGAGCCAAAAACATTCAGTACTTC
D gene: NA; clone size: few; V gene: TRBV7-2; J gene: TRBJ1-5; CDR3 protein: CASSLRLGNQPQHF; CDR3 DNA: TGTGCCAGCAGCTTACGTCTAGGCAATCAGCCCCAGCATTTT
D gene: NA; clone size: few; V gene: TRBV7-2; J gene: TRBJ2-3; CDR3 protein: CASSLWDSRDTQYF; CDR3 DNA: TGTGCCAGCAGCCTCTGGGACTCCCGAGATACGCAGTATTTT
D gene: NA; clone size: few; V gene: TRBV10-3; J gene: TRBJ2-1; CDR3 protein: CAISGTPNEQFF; CDR3 DNA: TGTGCCATCAGTGGGACCCCAAATGAGCAGTTCTTC
D gene: NA; clone size: few; V gene: TRBV27; J gene: TRBJ2-5; CDR3 protein: CASSLGNGAQETQYF; CDR3 DNA: TGTGCCAGCAGTTTAGGGAACGGGGCCCAAGAGACCCAGTACTTC
D gene: NA; clone size: few; V gene: TRBV5-1; J gene: TRBJ2-6; CDR3 protein: CASSLSVLSGANVLTF; CDR3 DNA: TGCGCCAGCAGCTTGTCAGTCCTCTCTGGGGCCAACGTCCTGACTTTC
D gene: NA; clone size: many; V gene: TRBV12-3/TRBV12-4; J gene: TRBJ2-1; CDR3 protein: CASSLGDFGEQFF; CDR3 DNA: TGTGCCAGCAGTTTAGGGGACTTTGGTGAGCAGTTCTTC
D gene: NA; clone size: few; V gene: TRBV10-2; J gene: TRBJ2-1; CDR3 protein: CASRDSSVVGNEQFF; CDR3 DNA: TGCGCCAGCAGGGACTCTAGCGTCGTGGGTAATGAGCAGTTCTTC
D gene: TRBD2; clone size: few; V gene: TRBV5-1; J gene: TRBJ2-1; CDR3 protein: CASSLASGTSSNEQFF; CDR3 DNA: TGCGCCAGCAGCTTGGCCTCCGGGACTAGCTCTAATGAGCAGTTCTTC
D gene: TRBD2; clone size: few; V gene: TRBV7-9; J gene: TRBJ2-7; CDR3 protein: CASSLVAGGRSYEQYF; CDR3 DNA: TGTGCCAGCAGCTTAGTAGCGGGGGGGAGGTCCTACGAGCAGTACTTC
D gene: NA; clone size: few; V gene: TRBV6-1; J gene: TRBJ1-5; CDR3 protein: CASIGGLGSNQPQHF; CDR3 DNA: TGTGCCAGCATAGGCGGCCTGGGGAGCAATCAGCCCCAGCATTTT
D gene: NA; clone size: NA; V gene: TRBV20-1; J gene: TRBJ2-7; CDR3 protein: CSAPRESRGSREQYF; CDR3 DNA: TGCAGTGCTCCCCGTGAGTCCCGGGGATCGAGGGAGCAGTACTTC
D gene: TRBD2; clone size: many; V gene: TRBV7-6; J gene: TRBJ2-2; CDR3 protein: CASSLGSGVTGELFF; CDR3 DNA: TGTGCCAGCAGCTTAGGTAGCGGGGTCACCGGGGAGCTGTTTTTT
D gene: NA; clone size: NA; V gene: TRBV5-1; J gene: TRBJ2-2; CDR3 protein: CASSSIGTSNTGELFF; CDR3 DNA: TGCGCCAGCAGCTCAATCGGGACATCGAACACCGGGGAGCTGTTTTTT
D gene: TRBD2; clone size: NA; V gene: TRBV24-1; J gene: TRBJ2-1; CDR3 protein: CATSYPVSRSLAGGPSNEQFF; CDR3 DNA: TGTGCCACCAGTTATCCCGTATCCCGCTCGCTAGCGGGAGGGCCATCGAATGAGCAGTTCTTC
D gene: NA; clone size: NA; V gene: TRBV5-1; J gene: TRBJ2-3; CDR3 protein: CASSTSDSTDTQYF; CDR3 DNA: TGCGCCAGCAGCACCAGTGACAGCACAGATACGCAGTATTTT
D gene: TRBD1; clone size: once; V gene: TRBV20-1; J gene: TRBJ1-5; CDR3 protein: CSASIPRGNQPQHF; CDR3 DNA: TGCAGTGCTAGCATCCCCAGGGGGAATCAGCCCCAGCATTTT
D gene: NA; clone size: few; V gene: TRBV20-1; J gene: TRBJ2-1; CDR3 protein: CSARDPGSGPYNEQFF; CDR3 DNA: TGCAGTGCTAGAGATCCCGGTAGCGGTCCTTACAATGAGCAGTTCTTC
D gene: NA; clone size: few; V gene: TRBV10-3; J gene: TRBJ2-7; CDR3 protein: CAISVTTSSYEQYF; CDR3 DNA: TGTGCCATCAGTGTAACAACGTCCTCCTACGAGCAGTACTTC
D gene: NA; clone size: few; V gene: TRBV20-1; J gene: TRBJ2-3; CDR3 protein: CSAPGHGPDTQYF; CDR3 DNA: TGCAGTGCTCCGGGGCATGGGCCAGATACGCAGTATTTT
D gene: NA; clone size: many; V gene: TRBV5-1; J gene: TRBJ1-5; CDR3 protein: CASSLDRNQPQHF; CDR3 DNA: TGCGCCAGCAGCTTAGACAGAAATCAGCCCCAGCATTTT
D gene: NA; clone size: few; V gene: TRBV28; J gene: TRBJ1-2; CDR3 protein: CASSYPGVLYGYTF; CDR3 DNA: TGTGCCAGCAGTTATCCGGGCGTCCTTTATGGCTACACCTTC
D gene: NA; clone size: NA; V gene: TRBV5-1; J gene: TRBJ2-1; CDR3 protein: CASSPAGPRNEQFF; CDR3 DNA: TGCGCCAGCAGCCCCGCGGGTCCGCGCAATGAGCAGTTCTTC
D gene: NA; clone size: NA; V gene: TRBV3-1; J gene: TRBJ1-2; CDR3 protein: CASSQVFYGYTF; CDR3 DNA: TGTGCCAGCAGCCAAGTGTTTTATGGCTACACCTTC
D gene: TRBD1; clone size: many; V gene: TRBV2; J gene: TRBJ1-3; CDR3 protein: CASSQAPTGSGNTIYF; CDR3 DNA: TGTGCCAGCAGCCAAGCACCGACAGGGTCAGGAAACACCATATATTTT
D gene: TRBD2; clone size: few; V gene: TRBV29-1; J gene: TRBJ2-1; CDR3 protein: CSGKRTSGKVYEQFF; CDR3 DNA: TGCAGCGGAAAAAGGACTAGCGGGAAGGTCTATGAGCAGTTCTTC
D gene: TRBD1; clone size: NA; V gene: TRBV6-1; J gene: TRBJ1-4; CDR3 protein: CASGDRGRGEKLFF; CDR3 DNA: TGTGCCAGCGGGGACAGGGGGCGTGGTGAAAAACTGTTTTTT
D gene: NA; clone size: few; V gene: TRBV24-1; J gene: TRBJ2-3; CDR3 protein: CATSDPGSADTQYF; CDR3 DNA: TGTGCCACCAGTGACCCAGGGAGTGCAGATACGCAGTATTTT
D gene: NA; clone size: many; V gene: TRBV20-1; J gene: TRBJ2-1; CDR3 protein: CSARPSKGDEQFF; CDR3 DNA: TGCAGTGCTAGGCCCTCCAAGGGGGATGAGCAGTTCTTC
D gene: NA; clone size: NA; V gene: TRBV15; J gene: TRBJ2-2; CDR3 protein: CATSRDPGAYTGELFF; CDR3 DNA: TGTGCCACCAGCAGAGATCCGGGGGCTTACACCGGGGAGCTGTTTTTT
D gene: NA; clone size: few; V gene: TRBV11-3; J gene: TRBJ2-7; CDR3 protein: CASSSPTGYEQYF; CDR3 DNA: TGTGCCAGCAGCTCACCGACAGGCTACGAGCAGTACTTC
D gene: TRBD2; clone size: many; V gene: TRBV10-3; J gene: TRBJ2-3; CDR3 protein: CAIRGLARDTQYF; CDR3 DNA: TGTGCCATCAGGGGACTAGCGCGAGATACGCAGTATTTT
D gene: TRBD2; clone size: few; V gene: TRBV29-1; J gene: TRBJ2-3; CDR3 protein: CSVGTSGITDTQYF; CDR3 DNA: TGCAGCGTCGGGACTAGCGGAATCACAGATACGCAGTATTTT
D gene: NA; clone size: few; V gene: TRBV7-9; J gene: TRBJ1-5; CDR3 protein: CASSSQGSQPQHF; CDR3 DNA: TGTGCCAGCAGCTCGCAAGGAAGTCAGCCCCAGCATTTT
D gene: NA; clone size: few; V gene: TRBV2; J gene: TRBJ1-5; CDR3 protein: CASSLRQVLNQPQHF; CDR3 DNA: TGTGCCAGCAGCCTCAGACAGGTCCTCAATCAGCCCCAGCATTTT